This T cell receptor beta chain was found in a study of chemoradiotherapy in HPV16-positive cancers. Study context: Candidate HPV-specific clones and shared TCR motifs came from two HPV16-positive patients. Points from the study as a whole: Candidate HPV-specific clones and E7-related TCR motifs grew in tumor during treatment. HPV-responsive T-cell expansion during chemoradiotherapy was linked to improved recurrence-free survival in HPV16-positive patients.

In regard to this clone: Its antigen is not identified.

CDR3 size: 14 residues. Germline CDR1 and CDR2: ENHRY and SYGVKD. The ends were cut back, 0 bases at V and 3 bases at J, with 9 bases in the middle. Samples were taken several times over chemoradiotherapy. Clones were read by immunoSEQ multiplex PCR, and TCRdb kept only the in-frame ones, dropping some. The table includes approximately 16,000 clones, 80% to 90% detected once. This receptor was obtained from a human donor with HPV-associated anogenital cancer. The input for sequencing was blood, taken from a patient who underwent chemoradiotherapy. The chain couples TRBV10-3 to TRBJ2-7; D gene ambiguous. CDR3 sequence: CAISESSSGYEQYF. The CDR3, as DNA: TGTGCCATCAGTGAGTCTTCCTCGGGCTACGAGCAGTACTTC.